These 21 T cell receptor beta chains share one sample of origin, sequenced in a study of CD8+ T cells in alopecia areata. As the sequencing template, cDNA was produced by extracting RNA and reverse transcribing it. This table comes from immunoSEQ multiplex PCR, and its TCRdb copy is limited to in-frame clones, with some not included. The sample was found to contain some 110,000 clones, and every one recurs. Material for sequencing was lesional skin. All receptors derive from a C3H/HeJ mouse with alopecia areata. Strain haplotype at MHC: H2-k.

In the case of this clone: Gene names denote mouse genes. The read terminates 4 residues before the CDR3 end, so the remaining end is supplied by the germline J gene. The J gene is TRBJ2-1, the V gene TRBV19, with 7 bases identical to TRBD1. The ends lost 4 bases at V and 5 bases at J; junction bases unmatched: 9. The germline V gene encodes CDR1 FNHDT and CDR2 SITEND (reference sequence). The CDR3 totals 15 residues. The CDR3 DNA, read in part, is TGTGCCAGCAGTTCTTCCGGGACAGTGGATGCT. This sequence encodes CASSSSGTVDA. The whole CDR3 reads CASSSSGTVDAEQFF.

In the case of this clone: Mouse gene names and germline throughout. The read terminates 4 residues before the CDR3 end, so the remaining end is supplied by the germline J gene. The V gene is TRBV13-1, the J gene TRBJ2-1; TRBD2 matches 8 bases. Germline V gene data show CDR1 as NSHNY and CDR2 as SYGAGN. Trimming at V came to 5 bases and at J to 2 bases, leaving 9 bases not matched to a gene. This CDR3 spans 16 amino acids. The CDR3: CASSPLGGGDYAEQFF. CDR3 DNA (partial): TGTGCCAGCAGCCCCTTGGGGGGGGGCGACTATGCT.

This clone was seen a few times. Genes and germline come from the mouse. The read stops 4 residues short of the end of the CDR3; the missing end is completed from the germline J gene. The chain employs TRBV13-1 and TRBJ2-7; 9 bases fit TRBD2. Trimming removed 4 bases from V and 2 bases from J; junction bases left unmatched: 4. CDR1 and CDR2 (germline): NSHNY, SYGAGN. The CDR3 is 14 amino acids. CDR3 loop: CASSKGLGTYEQYF. The CDR3 DNA, read in part, is TGTGCCAGCAGTAAGGGACTGGGAACCTAT.

A remark on this clone: The gene symbols are mouse symbols. The CDR3 end lies 4 residues beyond the end of the read and is filled in from the germline J gene. The J gene is TRBJ1-4, the V gene TRBV19; unclear D gene. Germline V CDR1 and CDR2: FNHDT, SITEND (reference sequence). CDR3 length: 14 amino acids. V lost 3 bases and J 0 bases, leaving 6 bases between the germline ends. CDR3 region: CASSTILSNERLFF. The covered CDR3 bases are TGTGCCAGCAGTACAATTCTTTCCAACGAA.

In its sample, this clone was seen a few times. The genes and germline here are from mouse. The read is 4 residues too short to cover the CDR3 end, so that end is filled in from the germline J gene. The J gene is TRBJ1-1, the V gene TRBV13-3, with D possibly being TRBD1 (6 bases). The CDR3 is 14 amino acids. Looked up from germline, CDR1 is NNHDY and CDR2 is SYVADS. V lost 1 base and J lost 1, with 8 bases in between. CDR3 DNA, as far as it was read: TGTGCCAGCAGTGATCAGGGGCGAAACACA. Protein product: CASSDQGRNT. The full CDR3 reads CASSDQGRNTEVFF.

This clone was seen a handful of times. Gene and germline names: mouse. The sequenced fragment ends 4 residues before the CDR3 boundary, so the rest is inferred from the germline J gene. V gene TRBV1 combines with J gene TRBJ1-2; D possibly corresponds to TRBD1 (5 bases). The CDR3 has 16 residues. V was clipped by 0 bases and J by 0 bases, with 11 bases between them. Germline CDR1 reads NSQYPW; CDR2 reads LRSPGD (reference sequence). Partial CDR3 DNA: TGCACCTGCAGTGCAGAGACAGACACCGCAAACTCC. This sequence encodes CTCSAETDTANS. Given in full, the CDR3 is CTCSAETDTANSDYTF.

This clone was seen a few times. Gene names follow the mouse nomenclature. The CDR3 extends 4 residues past the end of the read, so its final part is completed from the germline J gene. The chain is built from TRBV13-3 and TRBJ2-4; TRBD1 matches 8 bases. With 5 bases clipped from V and 1 base from J, the junction kept 3 bases outside the gene matches. The germline V gene has CDR1 NNHDY and CDR2 SYVADS. CDR3 length equals 14 residues. Incomplete CDR3 DNA: TGTGCCAGCAGAGGGACAGGAGGTCAAAAC. Amino acid sequence: CASRGTGGQN. The whole CDR3 sequence reads CASRGTGGQNTLYF.

This clone was counted a few times. Here the gene names and germline are mouse. The read finishes 4 residues shy of the CDR3 end, and the germline J gene is used to complete it. The J gene is TRBJ2-1, the V gene TRBV13-3; D perhaps matches TRBD2 (7 bases). CDR1 and CDR2 from the germline V gene are NNHDY and SYVADS. The CDR3 is 12 amino acids. The sequenced CDR3 bases are TGTGCCAGAACGGGGGGCGCGGCT. It specifies CARTGGAA. The entire CDR3 protein is CARTGGAAEQFF.

About this clone: Gene names denote mouse genes. The read comes to an end 4 residues before the CDR3 does, leaving the germline J gene to fill in the end. The chain couples TRBV13-3 to TRBJ1-4; D is unresolved. From germline, CDR1 is NNHDY and CDR2 SYVADS. The CDR3 has 15 amino acids. V was trimmed by 2 bases and J by 0 bases, leaving 8 bases between them. The CDR3 DNA, read in part, is TGTGCCAGCAGTGAAGGGTTCCTTTCCAACGAA. Protein product: CASSEGFLSNE. The entire CDR3 protein is CASSEGFLSNERLFF.

Note on this clone: Genes and germline are mouse. The CDR3 is cut off 4 residues early in the read; its end comes from the germline J gene. The chain couples TRBV13-3 to TRBJ1-4; TRBD1 aligns across 12 bases. CDR1 is NNHDY and CDR2 is SYVADS in the germline V gene. The CDR3 extends over 18 amino acids. CDR3 bases read: TGTGCCAGCAGAGATACCGGGACAGGGGGCGCGTGGGGCGAA. Encoded protein: CASRDTGTGGAWGE. The entire CDR3 reads CASRDTGTGGAWGERLFF.

This clone was observed a few times. The translated DNA and TCRdb's protein are not identical at residue 10; the protein here was translated from the DNA. Gene labels here are mouse ones. The CDR3 end falls 3 residues outside the read, so it is completed with the germline J gene. The chain is built from TRBV13-3 and TRBJ1-3; possible D gene TRBD1, 6 bases. The germline V gene has CDR1 NNHDY and CDR2 SYVADS. This CDR3 contains 13 residues. With 10 bases removed from V and 0 bases from J, the gap between germline ends came to 11 bases. The sequenced part of the CDR3 DNA is TGTGCCGGACAGTCAGATTCTGGAAATACG. Translating gives CAGQSDSGNT. The complete CDR3 reads CAGQSDSGNTLYF.

This clone was seen more than once but under ten times. Genes and germline are mouse. The CDR3 extends 4 residues past the end of the read, so its final part is completed from the germline J gene. The chain recombines TRBV13-3 with TRBJ2-7; 10 bases fit TRBD2. The CDR3 runs 14 residues. Germline values: CDR1 NNHDY, CDR2 SYVADS. The CDR3 bases that were read are TGTGCCAGCAGTGCCTGGGGGGGCGCTGAT. It encodes CASSAWGGAD. The full CDR3 protein reads CASSAWGGADEQYF.

This clone was seen only a few times. Gene and germline names: mouse. The sequenced fragment ends 4 residues before the CDR3 boundary, so the rest is inferred from the germline J gene. V gene TRBV13-3 combines with J gene TRBJ2-5; D remains ambiguous. CDR3 length: 14 residues. Germline V CDR1 and CDR2: NNHDY, SYVADS. V gave up 3 bases and J gave up 0 bases, with 8 bases separating them. CDR3 loop: CASSVVFNQDTQYF. CDR3 bases read: TGTGCCAGCAGTGTGGTTTTTAACCAAGAC.

Points on this clone: Mouse gene names and germline throughout. The read gets to within 4 residues of the CDR3 end, and the germline J gene fills in the rest. The chain combines TRBV16 with TRBJ2-5; D might be TRBD1 (5 bases). V was clipped by 4 bases and J by 1 base, with 12 bases between them. The CDR3 extends over 15 amino acids. Germline V gives CDR1 SGHSA, CDR2 FRNQAP. The sequenced CDR3 bases are TGTGCAAGCAGCTCTCCAGGGCGGGACCAAGAC. It encodes CASSSPGRDQD. The CDR3 as a whole reads CASSSPGRDQDTQYF.

This clone was counted a few times. Genes here carry mouse names. The read terminates 4 residues before the CDR3 end, so the remaining end is supplied by the germline J gene. The rearrangement uses TRBV19 and TRBJ2-2; tentative D call: TRBD1 (6 bases). This CDR3 region has 15 residues. The V end lost 3 bases, the J end lost 1 base, and 10 bases lay between the germline ends. Germline assignment: CDR1 FNHDT and CDR2 SITEND (reference sequence). CDR3: CASSSTGRNTGQLYF. The sequenced part of the CDR3 DNA is TGTGCCAGCAGTAGTACAGGGAGAAACACCGGG.

This clone showed up just a few times. Mouse germline and gene names are used. CDR3 sequence: CASNPDRNYAEQFF. The CDR3 bases that were read are TGTGCCAGCAACCCGGACAGGAACTATGCT. The J gene is TRBJ2-1, the V gene TRBV19; 7 nucleotides match TRBD1. With the read ending 4 residues before the CDR3 end, the germline J gene is used to fill in that end. Trimming removed 6 bases from V and 1 base from J; junction bases left unmatched: 4. This CDR3 spans 14 amino acids. From germline, CDR1 is FNHDT and CDR2 SITEND (reference sequence). The full variable domain, in which reference TRBV19 and TRBJ2-1 provide the parts outside the CDR3, is GGIITQTPKFLIGQEGQKLTLKCQQNFNHDTMYWYRQDSGKGLRLIYYSITENDLQKGDLSEGYDASREKKSSFSLTVTSAQKNEMAVFLCASNPDRNYAEQFFGPGTRLTVL.

Concerning this clone: The germline and genes are mouse ones. The CDR3 end falls 4 residues outside the read, so it is completed with the germline J gene. This chain uses TRBV13-2 with TRBJ2-5, with TRBD2 matching over 14 bases. The V gene end was trimmed by 3 bases and the J gene end by 2 bases; junction bases not matched to a gene: 2. Germline V gives CDR1 NNHNN, CDR2 SYGAGS (reference sequence). The CDR3 contains 16 residues. The CDR3 spells CASGAGTGGAQDTQYF. CDR3 DNA (partial): TGTGCCAGCGGTGCCGGGACTGGGGGGGCCCAAGAC.

With regard to this clone: Mouse germline and gene names are used. The CDR3 extends 4 residues past the end of the read, so its final part is completed from the germline J gene. The V gene is TRBV31, the J gene TRBJ2-1, with D possibly matching TRBD2 (6 bases). V lost 1 base, J lost 0 bases, and 13 bases lay in between. The length of the CDR3 is 16 residues. Germline values: CDR1 GKSSPN, CDR2 SITVG. The DNA read from the CDR3 is TGTGCCTGGAGTCCTCCTGGGGACTATAACTATGCT. It encodes CAWSPPGDYNYA. The entire CDR3 is CAWSPPGDYNYAEQFF.

Note on this clone: Mouse names are used for the genes. Read coverage stops 4 residues before the CDR3 terminus; the germline J gene supplies the remainder. V is TRBV1 and J is TRBJ2-1, with 8 nucleotides matching TRBD2. Germline lookup yields CDR1 NSQYPW and CDR2 LRSPGD (reference sequence). Trimming removed 0 bases from V and 5 bases from J; junction bases left unmatched: 3. The length of the CDR3 is 15 residues. The CDR3 spells CTCSAEWGGNAEQFF. Incomplete CDR3 DNA: TGCACCTGCAGTGCAGAATGGGGGGGGAATGCT. The entire variable domain, with the rest obtained from reference TRBV1 and TRBJ2-1, is as follows: VTLLEQNPRWRLVPRGQAVNLRCILKNSQYPWMSWYQQDLQKQLQWLFTLRSPGDKEVKSLPGADYLATRVTDTELRLQVANMSQGRTLYCTCSAEWGGNAEQFFGPGTRLTVL.

With respect to this clone: The genes and germline here are from mouse. Read coverage stops 4 residues before the CDR3 terminus; the germline J gene supplies the remainder. V usage is TRBV13-3 and J usage is TRBJ1-4, with a possible D match to TRBD1 (5 bases). This CDR3 spans 16 amino acids. V lost 1 base and J lost 0, with 10 bases in between. The germline V gene has CDR1 NNHDY and CDR2 SYVADS. CDR3 DNA, as far as it was read: TGTGCCAGCAGTGATTCCGCAGGGTTTTCCAACGAA. As protein: CASSDSAGFSNE. The whole CDR3 region reads CASSDSAGFSNERLFF.

About this clone itself: Genes and germline come from the mouse. CDR3 amino acids: CASSGGTGAEQFF. The DNA read from the CDR3 is TGTGCCAGCAGTGGTGGGACAGGTGCT. The genes are TRBV13-1 and TRBJ2-1; 8 bases line up with TRBD1. The CDR3 end is not reached by the read, which stops 4 residues before it; the germline J gene fills it in. The germline V gene has CDR1 NSHNY and CDR2 SYGAGN. This CDR3 has 13 amino acids. The V segment lost 3 bases and the J segment 6 bases; nucleotides outside the gene matches: 2.